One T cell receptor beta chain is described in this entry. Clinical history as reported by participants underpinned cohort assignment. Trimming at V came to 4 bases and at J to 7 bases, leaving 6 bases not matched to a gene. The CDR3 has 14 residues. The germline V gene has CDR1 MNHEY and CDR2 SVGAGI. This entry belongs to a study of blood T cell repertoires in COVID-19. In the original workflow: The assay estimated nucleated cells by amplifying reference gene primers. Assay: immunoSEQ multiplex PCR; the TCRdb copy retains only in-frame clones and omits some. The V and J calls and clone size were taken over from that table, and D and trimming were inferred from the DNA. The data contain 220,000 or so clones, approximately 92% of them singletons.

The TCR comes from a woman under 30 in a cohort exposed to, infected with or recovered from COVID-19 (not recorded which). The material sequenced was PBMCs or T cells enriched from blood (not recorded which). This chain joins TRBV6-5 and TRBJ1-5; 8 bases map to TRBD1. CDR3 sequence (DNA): TGTGCCAGCAGTTCGAGACAGGGGAGGCAGCCCCAGCATTTT. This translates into CASSSRQGRQPQHF.